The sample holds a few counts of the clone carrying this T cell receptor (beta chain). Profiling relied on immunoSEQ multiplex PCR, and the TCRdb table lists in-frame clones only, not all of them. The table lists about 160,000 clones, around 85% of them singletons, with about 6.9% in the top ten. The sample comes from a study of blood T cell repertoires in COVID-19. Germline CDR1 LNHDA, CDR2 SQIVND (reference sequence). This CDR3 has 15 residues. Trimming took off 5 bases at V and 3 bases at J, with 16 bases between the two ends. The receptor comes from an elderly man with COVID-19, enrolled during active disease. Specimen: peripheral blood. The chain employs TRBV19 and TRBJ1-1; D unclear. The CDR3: CASSSLEGGYTEAFF. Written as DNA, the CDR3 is TGTGCCAGTAGTTCCCTCGAGGGCGGGTACACTGAAGCTTTCTTT.